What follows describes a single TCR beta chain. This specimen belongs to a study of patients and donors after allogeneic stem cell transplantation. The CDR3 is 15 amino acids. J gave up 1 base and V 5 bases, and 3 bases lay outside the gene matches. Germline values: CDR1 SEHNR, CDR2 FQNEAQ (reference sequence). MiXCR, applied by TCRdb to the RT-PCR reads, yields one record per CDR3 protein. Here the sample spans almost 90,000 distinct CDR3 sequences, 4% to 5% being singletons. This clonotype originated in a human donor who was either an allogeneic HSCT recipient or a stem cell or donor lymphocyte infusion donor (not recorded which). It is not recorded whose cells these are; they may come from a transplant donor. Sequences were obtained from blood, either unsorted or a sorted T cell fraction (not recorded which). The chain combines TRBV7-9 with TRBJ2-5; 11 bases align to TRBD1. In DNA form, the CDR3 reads TGTGCCAGCAGCCGGGACAGGGGGACCCAAGAGACCCAGTACTTC. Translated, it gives CASSRDRGTQETQYF.